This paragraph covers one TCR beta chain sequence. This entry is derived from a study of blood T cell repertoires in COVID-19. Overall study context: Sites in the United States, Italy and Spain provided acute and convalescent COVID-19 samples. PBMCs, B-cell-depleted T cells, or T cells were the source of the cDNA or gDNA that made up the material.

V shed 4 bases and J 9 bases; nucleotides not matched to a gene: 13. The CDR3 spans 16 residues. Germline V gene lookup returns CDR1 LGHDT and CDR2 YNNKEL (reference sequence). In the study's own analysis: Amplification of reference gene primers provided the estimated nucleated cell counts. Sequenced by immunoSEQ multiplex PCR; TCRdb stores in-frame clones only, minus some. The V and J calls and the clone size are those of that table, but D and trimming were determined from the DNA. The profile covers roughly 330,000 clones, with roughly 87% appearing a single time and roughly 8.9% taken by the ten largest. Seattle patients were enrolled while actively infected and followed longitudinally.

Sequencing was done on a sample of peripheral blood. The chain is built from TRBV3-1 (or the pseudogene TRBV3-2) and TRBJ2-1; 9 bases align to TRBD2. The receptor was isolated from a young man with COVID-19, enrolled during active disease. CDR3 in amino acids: CASSPPLLAGFSEQFF. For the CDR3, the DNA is TGTGCCAGCAGCCCCCCTCTCCTAGCGGGGTTCAGTGAGCAGTTCTTC.